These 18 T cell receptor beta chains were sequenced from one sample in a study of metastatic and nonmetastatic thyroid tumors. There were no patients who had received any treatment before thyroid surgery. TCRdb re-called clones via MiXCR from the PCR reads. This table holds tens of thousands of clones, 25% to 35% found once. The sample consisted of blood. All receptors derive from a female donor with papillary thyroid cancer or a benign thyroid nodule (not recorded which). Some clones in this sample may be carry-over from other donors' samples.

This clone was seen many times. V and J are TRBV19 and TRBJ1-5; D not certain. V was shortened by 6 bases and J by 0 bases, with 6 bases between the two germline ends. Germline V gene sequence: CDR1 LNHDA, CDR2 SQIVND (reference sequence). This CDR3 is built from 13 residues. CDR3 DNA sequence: TGTGCCAGTAGCCTGAATAGCAATCAGCCCCAGCATTTT. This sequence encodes CASSLNSNQPQHF.

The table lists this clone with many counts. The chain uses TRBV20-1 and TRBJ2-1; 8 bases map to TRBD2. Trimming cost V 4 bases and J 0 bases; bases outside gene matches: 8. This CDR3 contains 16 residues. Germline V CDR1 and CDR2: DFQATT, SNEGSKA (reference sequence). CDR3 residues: CSATPSGSSSYNEQFF. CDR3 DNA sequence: TGCAGTGCTACCCCTAGCGGGTCGAGCTCCTACAATGAGCAGTTCTTC.

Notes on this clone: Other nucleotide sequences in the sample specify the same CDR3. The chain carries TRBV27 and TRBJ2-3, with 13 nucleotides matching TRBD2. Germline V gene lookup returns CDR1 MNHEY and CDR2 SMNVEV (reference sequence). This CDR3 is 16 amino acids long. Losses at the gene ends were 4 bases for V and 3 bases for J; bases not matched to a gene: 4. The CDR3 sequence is CASSSRLAGGTDTQYF. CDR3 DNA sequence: TGTGCCAGCAGTTCCCGACTAGCGGGAGGAACAGATACGCAGTATTTT.

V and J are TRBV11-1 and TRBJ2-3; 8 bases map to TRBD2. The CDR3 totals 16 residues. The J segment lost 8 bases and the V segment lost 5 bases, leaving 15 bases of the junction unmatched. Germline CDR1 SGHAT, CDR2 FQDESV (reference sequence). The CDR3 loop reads CASSQFGGPREGTQYF. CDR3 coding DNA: TGTGCCAGCAGCCAGTTCGGCGGGCCCCGGGAGGGTACGCAGTATTTT.

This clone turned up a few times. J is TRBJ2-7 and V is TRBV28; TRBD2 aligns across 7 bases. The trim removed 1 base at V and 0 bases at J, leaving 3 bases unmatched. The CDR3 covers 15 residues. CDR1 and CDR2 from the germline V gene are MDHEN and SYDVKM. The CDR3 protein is CASSLYGGSSYEQYF. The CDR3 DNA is TGTGCCAGCAGTTTATACGGGGGGAGCTCCTACGAGCAGTACTTC. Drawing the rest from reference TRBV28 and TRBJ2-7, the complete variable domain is DVKVTQSSRYLVKRTGEKVFLECVQDMDHENMFWYRQDPGLGLRLIYFSYDVKMKEKGDIPEGYSVSREKKERFSLILESASTNQTSMYLCASSLYGGSSYEQYFGPGTRLTVT.

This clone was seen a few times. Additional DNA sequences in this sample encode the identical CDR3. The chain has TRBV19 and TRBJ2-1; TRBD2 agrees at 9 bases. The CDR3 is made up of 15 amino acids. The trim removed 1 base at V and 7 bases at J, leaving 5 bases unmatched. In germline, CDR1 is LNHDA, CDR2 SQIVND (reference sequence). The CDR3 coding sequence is TGTGCCAGTAGTATAGGGACTAGCGAGGAAAATGAGCAGTTCTTC. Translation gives CASSIGTSEENEQFF.

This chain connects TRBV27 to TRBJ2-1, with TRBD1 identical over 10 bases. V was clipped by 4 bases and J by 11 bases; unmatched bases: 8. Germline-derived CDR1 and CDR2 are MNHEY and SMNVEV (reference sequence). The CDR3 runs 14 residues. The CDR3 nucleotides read TGTGCCAGCAGTTGGACCCAGGGACAGGGGAAGCAGTTCTTC. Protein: CASSWTQGQGKQFF.

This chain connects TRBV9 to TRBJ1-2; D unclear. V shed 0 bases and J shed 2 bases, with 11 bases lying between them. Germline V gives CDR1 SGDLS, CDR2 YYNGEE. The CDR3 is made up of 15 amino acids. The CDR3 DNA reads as TGTGCCAGCAGCGTAGATGAGGATTCGAACTATGGCTACACCTTC. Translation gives CASSVDEDSNYGYTF.

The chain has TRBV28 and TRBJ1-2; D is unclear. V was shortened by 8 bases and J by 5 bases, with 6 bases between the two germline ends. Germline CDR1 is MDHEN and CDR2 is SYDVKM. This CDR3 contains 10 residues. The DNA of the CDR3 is TGTGCCAGCGGGCGGTATGGCTACACCTTC. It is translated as CASGRYGYTF.

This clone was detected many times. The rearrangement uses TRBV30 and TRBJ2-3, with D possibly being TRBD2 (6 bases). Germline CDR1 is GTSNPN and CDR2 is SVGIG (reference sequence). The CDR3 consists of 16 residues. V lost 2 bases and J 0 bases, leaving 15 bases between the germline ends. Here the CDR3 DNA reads TGTGCCTGGAGTAAAATCCCGGGACTTAGCACAGATACGCAGTATTTT. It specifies CAWSKIPGLSTDTQYF.

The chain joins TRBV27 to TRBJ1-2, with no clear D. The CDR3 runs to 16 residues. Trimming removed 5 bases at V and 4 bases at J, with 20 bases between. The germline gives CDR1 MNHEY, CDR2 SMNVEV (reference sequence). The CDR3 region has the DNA TGTGCCAGCAGTCCCGTCGGGTTGCCTCTAGTCTATGGCTACACCTTC. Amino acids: CASSPVGLPLVYGYTF.

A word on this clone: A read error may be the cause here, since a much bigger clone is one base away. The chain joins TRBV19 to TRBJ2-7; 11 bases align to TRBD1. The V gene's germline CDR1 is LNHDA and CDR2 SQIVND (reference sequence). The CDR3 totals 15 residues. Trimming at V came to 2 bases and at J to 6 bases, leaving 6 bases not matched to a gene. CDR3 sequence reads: CASSISWTGGFEQYF. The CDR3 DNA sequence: TGTGCCAGTAGTATATCGTGGACAGGGGGCTTCGAGCAGTACTTC.

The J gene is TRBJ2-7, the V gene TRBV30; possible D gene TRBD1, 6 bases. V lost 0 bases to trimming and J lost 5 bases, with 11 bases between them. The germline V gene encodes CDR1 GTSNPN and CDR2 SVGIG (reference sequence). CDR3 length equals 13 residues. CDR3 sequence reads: CAWSVGASDEQYF. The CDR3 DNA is TGTGCCTGGAGTGTGGGGGCATCGGACGAGCAGTACTTC.

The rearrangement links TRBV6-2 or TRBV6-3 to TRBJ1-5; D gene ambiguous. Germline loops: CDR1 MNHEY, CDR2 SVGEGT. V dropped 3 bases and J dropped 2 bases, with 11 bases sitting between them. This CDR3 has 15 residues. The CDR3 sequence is CASSYLQGRNQPQHF. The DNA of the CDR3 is TGTGCCAGCAGTTATTTGCAAGGTCGCAATCAGCCCCAGCATTTT.

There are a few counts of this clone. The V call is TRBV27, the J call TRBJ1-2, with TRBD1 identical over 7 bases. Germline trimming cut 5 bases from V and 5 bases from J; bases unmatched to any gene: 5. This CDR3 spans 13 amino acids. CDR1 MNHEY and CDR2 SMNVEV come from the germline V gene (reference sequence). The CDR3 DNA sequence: TGTGCCAGCAGTACCGGGACAGAATATGGCTACACCTTC. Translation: CASSTGTEYGYTF.

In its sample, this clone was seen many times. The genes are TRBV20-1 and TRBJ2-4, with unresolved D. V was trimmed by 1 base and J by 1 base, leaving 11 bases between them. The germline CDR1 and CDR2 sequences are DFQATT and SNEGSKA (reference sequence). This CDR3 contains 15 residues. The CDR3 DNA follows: TGCAGTGCTAGAGGGGTCCGGCAGGCCAAAAACATTCAGTACTTC. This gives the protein CSARGVRQAKNIQYF.

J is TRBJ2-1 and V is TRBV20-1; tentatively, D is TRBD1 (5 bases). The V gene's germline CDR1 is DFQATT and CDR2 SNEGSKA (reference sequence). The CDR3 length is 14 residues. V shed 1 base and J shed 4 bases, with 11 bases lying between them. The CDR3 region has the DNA TGCAGTGCTAGAGTACAGGTTTCTTACAATGAGCAGTTCTTC. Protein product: CSARVQVSYNEQFF.

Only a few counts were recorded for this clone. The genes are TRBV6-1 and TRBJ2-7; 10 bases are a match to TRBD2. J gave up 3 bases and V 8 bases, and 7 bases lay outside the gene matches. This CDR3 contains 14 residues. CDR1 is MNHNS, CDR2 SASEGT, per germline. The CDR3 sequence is CASGGLATYYEQYF. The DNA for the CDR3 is TGTGCCAGCGGGGGACTAGCGACTTACTACGAGCAGTACTTC.